This T cell receptor beta chain emerged from a study of cytomegalovirus exposure and HLA in healthy donors. The overall study: Membership in the Caucasian-associated ancestry cluster was found for around four fifths of nearly 400 genotyped donors.

The PCR employed 60 Vbeta primers together with 13 Jbeta primers. Repertoires were generated with immunoSEQ multiplex PCR, while TCRdb's copy carries only in-frame clones and drops some. The table lists 94,000 or so clones, just over 70% of them singletons. Sequenced input: PBMCs. The clonotype comes from a man aged 55 to 70 in good health and CMV-seronegative.

CDR3 bases: TGTGCCAGTAGTATGGGGGCAGGGGTTGGAACCGGGGAGCTGTTTTTT. Protein product: CASSMGAGVGTGELFF. V usage is TRBV19 and J usage is TRBJ2-2; TRBD1 is a possible D gene (6 bases). CDR3 length equals 16 residues. Germline loops: CDR1 LNHDA, CDR2 SQIVND (reference sequence). Deletions cut 3 bases from V and 5 bases from J, with 16 bases between.